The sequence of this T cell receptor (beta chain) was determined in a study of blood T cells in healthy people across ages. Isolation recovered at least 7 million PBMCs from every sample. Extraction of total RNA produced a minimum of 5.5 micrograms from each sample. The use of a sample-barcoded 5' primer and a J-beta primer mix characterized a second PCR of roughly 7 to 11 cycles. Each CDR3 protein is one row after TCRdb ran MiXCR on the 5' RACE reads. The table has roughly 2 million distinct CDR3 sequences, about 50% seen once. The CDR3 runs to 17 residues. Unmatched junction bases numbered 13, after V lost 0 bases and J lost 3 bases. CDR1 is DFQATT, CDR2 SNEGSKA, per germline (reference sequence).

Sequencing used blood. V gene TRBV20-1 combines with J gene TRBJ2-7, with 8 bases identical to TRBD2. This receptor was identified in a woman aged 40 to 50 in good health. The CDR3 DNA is TGCAGTGCTAGAGAAGGGGCCAGCGGGGGTCCCCTCTACGAGCAGTACTTC. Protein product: CSAREGASGGPLYEQYF.